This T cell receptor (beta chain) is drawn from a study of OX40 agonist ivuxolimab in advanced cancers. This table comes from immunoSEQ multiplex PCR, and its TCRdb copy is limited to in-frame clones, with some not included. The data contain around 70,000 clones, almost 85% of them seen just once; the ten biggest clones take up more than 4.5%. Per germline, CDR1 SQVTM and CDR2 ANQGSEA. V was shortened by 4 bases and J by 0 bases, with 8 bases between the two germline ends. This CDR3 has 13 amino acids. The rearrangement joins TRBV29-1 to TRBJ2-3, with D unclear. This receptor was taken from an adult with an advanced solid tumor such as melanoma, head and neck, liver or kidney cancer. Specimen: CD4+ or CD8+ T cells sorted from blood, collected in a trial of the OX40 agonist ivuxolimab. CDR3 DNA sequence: TGCAGCGTTGTTTCAGCCAGCACAGATACGCAGTATTTT. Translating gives CSVVSASTDTQYF.